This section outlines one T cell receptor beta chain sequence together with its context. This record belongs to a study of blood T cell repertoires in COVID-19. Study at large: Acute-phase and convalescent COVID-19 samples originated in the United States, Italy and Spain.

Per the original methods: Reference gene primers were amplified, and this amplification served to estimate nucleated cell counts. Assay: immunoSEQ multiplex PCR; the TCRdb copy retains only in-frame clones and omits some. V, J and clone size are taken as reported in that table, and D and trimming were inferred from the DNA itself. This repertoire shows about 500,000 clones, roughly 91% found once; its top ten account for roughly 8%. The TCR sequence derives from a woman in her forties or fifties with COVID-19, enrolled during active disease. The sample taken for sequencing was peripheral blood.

The CDR3 loop reads CASTPRRGEGNQPQHF. CDR3 in DNA: TGTGCCAGTACCCCCCGGAGGGGCGAGGGCAATCAGCCCCAGCATTTT. This rearrangement joins TRBV19 to TRBJ1-5; maybe TRBD1 (5 bases). The CDR3 runs to 16 residues. Germline V CDR1 and CDR2: LNHDA, SQIVND (reference sequence). V lost 7 bases to trimming and J lost 2 bases, with 18 bases between them.